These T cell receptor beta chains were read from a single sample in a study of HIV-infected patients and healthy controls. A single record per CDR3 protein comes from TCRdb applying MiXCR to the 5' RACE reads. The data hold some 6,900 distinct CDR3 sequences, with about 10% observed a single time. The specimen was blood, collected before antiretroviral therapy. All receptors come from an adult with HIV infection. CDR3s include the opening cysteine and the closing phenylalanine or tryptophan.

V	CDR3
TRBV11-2	CASSLNRGSNSPLHF
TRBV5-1	CASSPHRDGDEQYF
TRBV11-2	CASSLDLMSSGSYNEQFF
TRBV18	CASSPPEEETQYF
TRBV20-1	CSARDTGTSVFSDTQYF
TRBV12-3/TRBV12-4	CASSSGTGPVAFF
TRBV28	CASSPQGHTEAFF
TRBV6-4	CASNPGTGVVTTEAFF
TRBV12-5	CASGQLLAATSTDTQYF
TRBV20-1	CSARNQANYGYTF
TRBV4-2	CASSPRQGEIYSNQPQHF
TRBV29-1	CSVRTRLNTEAFF
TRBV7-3	CASKKGVSTDTQYF
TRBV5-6	CASSLPGVAGEETQYF
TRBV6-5	CASSYRDPSEQYF
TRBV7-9	CASSPLAGVAYNEQFF
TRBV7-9	CASSLSGETQYF
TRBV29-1	CSNAWGDTQYF
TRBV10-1	CASSDPGLAPRSAGELFF
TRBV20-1	CSARTDRGRNEQFF
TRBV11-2	CASSLVLGTEAFF
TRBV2	CASSLGNRGGYGYTF
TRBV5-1	CASSPGHPANYGYTF
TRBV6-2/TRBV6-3	CASSYRSGGYLPQHF
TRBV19	CASSIGRGDIQYF
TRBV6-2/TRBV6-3	CASRNSGTVKEKLFF
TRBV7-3	CASTLNRGSGANVLTF
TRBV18	CASSPGSFSGNTIYF
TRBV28	CASRSTSGPEDTQYF
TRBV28	CASSFRFRGSGQPQHF
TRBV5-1	CASSSGDSTDTQYF
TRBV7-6	CASSLSRGGSYEQYF
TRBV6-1	CASSGGTISNQPQHF
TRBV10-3	CAIRATGTSGRDEQFF
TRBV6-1	CASIYRGMDTEAFF
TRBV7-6	CASSLGAFLNTIYF
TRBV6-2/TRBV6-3	CASSYSLTEAFF
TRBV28	CASRGAGQGDQPQHF
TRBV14	CASSDLNTEAFF
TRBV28	CASSFPLKDEQFF
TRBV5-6	CASSLLGNQPQHF
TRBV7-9	CASSSQGVPYNSPLHF
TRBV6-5	CASSLGGDNSGANVLTF
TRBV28	CASSLVSDTEAFF
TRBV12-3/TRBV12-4	CASSSGELGGYTF
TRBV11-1	CASSLLAGAPELFF
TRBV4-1	CASSQPGGSYEQYF
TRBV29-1	CSSGGGRNTEAFF
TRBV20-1	CSARDRWRYNQPQHF
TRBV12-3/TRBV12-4	CASRLGRAATNEKLFF
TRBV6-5	CASSHSYGETQYF
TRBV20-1	CSARADFSTEAFF
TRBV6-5	CASSQIGQHRPNQPQHF